Below, one T cell receptor (beta chain) is given with its context. Its matching antigen is unknown. Trimming pared 6 bases from V and 0 bases from J, leaving 12 bases between. Germline CDR1 is MNHEY and CDR2 is SVGEGT. The CDR3 totals 15 residues. Employing constant-segment primers, 5'RACE generated TCR alpha and TCR beta cDNA libraries bearing sample barcodes and UMIs. A single record per CDR3 protein comes from TCRdb applying MiXCR to the 5' RACE reads. The sample lists 100,000 to 150,000 distinct CDR3 sequences; approximately 5.9% were seen once. The data are from a study of T-cell memory formation after mild COVID-19. Study-wide background: Across donors, TCR clusters were largely donor specific. Study-wide results and limits: Among contracting clones, CD4+ were mainly CM/EM and CD8+ enriched in EMRA.

This TCR derives from an adult woman who had mild COVID-19 (a few samples of this study predate the infection). Cell type and time point are not known. The specimen sequenced was PBMCs or a T cell subset sorted from them (not recorded which). This chain connects TRBV6-2 or TRBV6-3 to TRBJ2-1; D might be TRBD1 (6 bases). The CDR3 here is CASRRQDGSYNEQFF. CDR3 DNA: TGTGCCAGCAGACGACAGGACGGCTCCTACAATGAGCAGTTCTTC.